This T cell receptor (beta chain) is drawn from a study of PD-L1 blockade in urothelial cancer. Overall study context: In the patient group, about 90% of the roughly 30 were males with bladder-origin urothelial cancer. Blood analysis was done at 3 weeks (second dose) and 6 weeks after treatment began. Study results and caveats: Better survival was predicted when blood TCR clonality before treatment fell below the median.

Looked up from germline, CDR1 is SGHTA and CDR2 is FQGNSA. The CDR3 is 14 amino acids. V shed 2 bases, J shed 5 bases, and the junction held 4 bases outside the gene matches. With respect to this clone: Its specificity is unknown.

Every PCR received spiked-in synthetic TCR analog templates. Some clones are missing from TCRdb's copy, which holds only in-frame ones; the method was immunoSEQ multiplex PCR. The sample lists 60,000 to 70,000 clones; 75% to 90% were seen once. Time point described: pretreatment peripheral blood. The specimen was PBMCs, collected around atezolizumab (anti-PD-L1) treatment. The clonotype comes from a man between 70 and 80 years old with urothelial cancer. The rearrangement joins TRBV7-2 to TRBJ2-7, with 9 bases aligning to TRBD2. CDR3 sequence reads: CASSLRPSGDEQYF. The DNA for the CDR3 is TGTGCCAGCAGCTTACGGCCTAGCGGGGACGAGCAGTACTTC.